This passage covers 11 T cell receptor beta chains from one sample sequenced in a study of blood T cell repertoires in COVID-19. Assay used: immunoSEQ multiplex PCR; TCRdb lists only in-frame clones, some missing. The sample carries about 350,000 clones, more than 70% recorded once. The sequenced material came from peripheral blood. The receptor set was obtained from a woman in her 70s with COVID-19, enrolled during active disease.

Note on this clone: This sample includes further DNA sequences coding for the same CDR3. CDR3 amino acids: CASSELGANTEAFF. The CDR3 DNA follows: TGTGCCAGCAGTGAATTGGGGGCTAACACTGAAGCTTTCTTT. The rearrangement links TRBV2 to TRBJ1-1, with D tentatively TRBD1 (6 bases). The CDR3 is 14 residues long. Germline V lookup: CDR1 SNHLY, CDR2 FYNNEI. Trimming stripped 2 bases from V and 2 bases from J, with 9 bases between.

This clone was picked up a small number of times. V and J are TRBV6-1 and TRBJ2-7; D may be TRBD2 (6 bases). The V gene's germline CDR1 is MNHNS and CDR2 SASEGT. V shed 1 base and J shed 3 bases, with 19 bases lying between them. There are 17 residues in the CDR3. The CDR3 DNA reads as TGTGCCAGCAGTGAAGTTCGGGATGCGGGGAATTACTACGAGCAGTACTTC. Its protein is CASSEVRDAGNYYEQYF.

This clone was found a few times. The chain links TRBV7-2 to TRBJ1-2; a possible D gene is TRBD1 (5 bases). From germline, CDR1 is SGHTA and CDR2 FQGNSA. The CDR3 loop spans 12 amino acids. The V gene lost 5 bases and the J gene lost 5 bases, with 9 bases spanning the gap. CDR3 sequence: CASSQRGYGYTF. The CDR3 nucleotides are TGTGCCAGCAGCCAGCGGGGGTATGGCTACACCTTC.

The rearrangement joins TRBV12-3 or TRBV12-4 to TRBJ1-5, with D possibly being TRBD1 (6 bases). Deletions cut 3 bases from V and 4 bases from J, with 7 bases between. The CDR3 is 13 amino acids. The CDR3 protein is CASSFGQNQPQHF. CDR3 coding DNA: TGTGCCAGCAGTTTCGGACAGAATCAGCCCCAGCATTTT.

The V and J genes are TRBV7-2 and TRBJ2-7; a weak D match, TRBD2 (5 bases). With 2 bases removed from V and 1 base from J, the gap between germline ends came to 9 bases. Germline CDR1 and CDR2: SGHTA and FQGNSA. The CDR3 contains 14 residues. In nucleotides, the CDR3 is TGTGCCAGCAGCTTAAGCGGCGGATCCTACGAGCAGTACTTC. Encoded protein: CASSLSGGSYEQYF.

Here the CDR3 DNA reads TGTGCCATCTCCCCCCTCGGGACATCCCAGGAGGAGACCCAGTACTTC. This gives the protein CAISPLGTSQEETQYF. The V gene is TRBV10-3, the J gene TRBJ2-5, with a tentative D call TRBD1 (6 bases). Germline loops: CDR1 ENHRY, CDR2 SYGVKD. This CDR3 region has 16 residues. Trimming left V 8 bases short and J 5 bases short, with 24 bases between.

The chain employs TRBV15 and TRBJ2-7; D is perhaps TRBD1 (5 bases). This CDR3 is built from 15 residues. V was cut by 0 bases and J by 2 bases, with 11 bases left in between. Germline CDR1 reads LNHNV; CDR2 reads YYDKDF (reference sequence). CDR3 DNA sequence: TGTGCCACCAGCAGAGAAACGGTGGGGCCCTACGAGCAGTACTTC. Translation: CATSRETVGPYEQYF.

The rearrangement uses TRBV2 and TRBJ2-1; 8 positions match TRBD1. The CDR3 length is 14 residues. CDR1 and CDR2 (germline): SNHLY, FYNNEI. The V and J ends lost 5 bases and 8 bases, in that order; junction bases with no gene match: 8. The CDR3: CASSSDRGPDEQFF. In DNA form, the CDR3 reads TGTGCCAGCAGTTCTGACAGGGGTCCGGATGAGCAGTTCTTC.

CDR3: CASTRGGGYTF. In DNA, the CDR3 is TGTGCCAGCACACGGGGAGGGGGCTACACCTTC. J is TRBJ1-2 and V is TRBV6-5; no reliable D call. The CDR3 totals 11 residues. CDR1 is MNHEY and CDR2 is SVGAGI in the germline V gene. Trimming removed 7 bases from V and 8 bases from J, with 11 bases in between.

The chain employs TRBV12-3 or TRBV12-4 and TRBJ2-7; a possible D gene is TRBD1 (5 bases). Trimming took off 8 bases at V and 0 bases at J, with 8 bases between the two ends. CDR3 length equals 12 residues. Here the CDR3 reads CASSDSSYEQYF. The CDR3, as DNA: TGTGCCAGCTCAGACAGCTCCTACGAGCAGTACTTC.

V and J are TRBV12-3 or TRBV12-4 and TRBJ1-1, with D unclear. CDR3 length: 13 amino acids. The V gene lost 2 bases and the J gene lost 8 bases, with 12 bases spanning the gap. The CDR3 reads CASSLFVQAEAFF. The CDR3, as DNA: TGTGCCAGCAGTTTATTCGTCCAGGCCGAAGCTTTCTTT.